Listed below are T cell receptor beta chains from one sample, sequenced in a study of shared clonotypes between healthy human individuals. The repertoire was sequenced with immunoSEQ multiplex PCR; TCRdb's copy has only in-frame clones and lacks some. The sample holds around 580,000 clones, more than 95% seen once. The sample consisted of naive CD8+ T cells sorted from blood. The origin of the receptors is a man aged 25-40 years in good health. The CDR3 runs from the conserved cysteine through the conserved F or W. The D gene is left open where the match is weak. Not every row has a clone size; where given, it reads once, few, many or a size class.

cdr3_aa: CSVEGGWAGREQYF; cdr3_nt: TGCAGCGTTGAAGGTGGGTGGGCAGGACGCGAGCAGTACTTC; d_call: -; v_call: TRBV29-1; clone_size: -; j_call: TRBJ2-7
cdr3_aa: CASSFSGWDEQYF; cdr3_nt: TGTGCCAGCAGTTTCTCGGGGTGGGACGAGCAGTACTTC; d_call: -; v_call: TRBV27; clone_size: -; j_call: TRBJ2-7
cdr3_aa: CATSRDRGRGYGYTF; cdr3_nt: TGTGCCACCAGCAGAGATCGGGGCAGGGGGTATGGCTACACCTTC; d_call: TRBD1; v_call: TRBV15; clone_size: -; j_call: TRBJ1-2
cdr3_aa: CASSPGLASTDTQYF; cdr3_nt: TGTGCCAGCTCACCAGGGCTAGCCAGCACAGATACGCAGTATTTT; d_call: -; v_call: TRBV18; clone_size: -; j_call: TRBJ2-3
cdr3_aa: CAWSVGAGFNEQFF; cdr3_nt: TGTGCCTGGAGTGTAGGGGCAGGGTTCAATGAGCAGTTCTTC; d_call: -; v_call: TRBV30; clone_size: -; j_call: TRBJ2-1
cdr3_aa: CASGQVGSPYEQYF; cdr3_nt: TGTGCCAGCGGCCAGGTGGGTTCACCCTACGAGCAGTACTTC; d_call: -; v_call: TRBV19; clone_size: once; j_call: TRBJ2-7
cdr3_aa: CASNGRGHSGNTIYF; cdr3_nt: TGTGCCAGCAATGGCAGGGGACACTCTGGAAACACCATATATTTT; d_call: -; v_call: TRBV2; clone_size: -; j_call: TRBJ1-3
cdr3_aa: CASSEGDRLSSYEQYF; cdr3_nt: TGTGCCAGCAGTGAAGGCGACAGGTTGAGCTCCTACGAGCAGTACTTC; d_call: -; v_call: TRBV2; clone_size: once; j_call: TRBJ2-7
cdr3_aa: CASSGGSNEKLFF; cdr3_nt: TGTGCCAGCAGCGGGGGATCGAATGAAAAACTGTTTTTT; d_call: -; v_call: TRBV9; clone_size: -; j_call: TRBJ1-4
cdr3_aa: CASNPRRANNEQFF; cdr3_nt: TGTGCCAGCAACCCCCGACGGGCGAACAATGAGCAGTTCTTC; d_call: -; v_call: TRBV5-6; clone_size: -; j_call: TRBJ2-1
cdr3_aa: CATSRVGLGRDKETQYF; cdr3_nt: TGTGCCACCAGCAGAGTAGGACTAGGCAGGGATAAGGAGACCCAGTACTTC; d_call: TRBD2; v_call: TRBV15; clone_size: -; j_call: TRBJ2-5
cdr3_aa: CASSARGELAENYEQYF; cdr3_nt: TGTGCCAGCAGTGCCCGGGGAGAACTAGCGGAGAACTACGAGCAGTACTTC; d_call: TRBD2; v_call: TRBV25-1; clone_size: -; j_call: TRBJ2-7
cdr3_aa: CASSGGVGYLQYF; cdr3_nt: TGTGCCAGTAGTGGGGGCGTGGGGTATCTTCAGTACTTC; d_call: -; v_call: TRBV19; clone_size: -; j_call: TRBJ2-4
cdr3_aa: CASRGSYEFF; cdr3_nt: TGTGCCAGCAGGGGGAGCTATGAGTTCTTC; d_call: -; v_call: TRBV27; clone_size: once; j_call: TRBJ2-1